This T cell receptor (beta chain) was sequenced in a study of blood T cell repertoires in COVID-19. As for the study in general: Donors in the United States, Italy and Spain gave samples during acute or convalescent COVID-19.

As handled by the study authors: Estimation of nucleated cell counts was performed using reference gene primer amplification. The assay was immunoSEQ multiplex PCR, and TCRdb's table has in-frame clones only and misses some. V and J calls and clone size are given by that table; D and trimming were obtained from the DNA. The sample carries fewer than 450,000 clones, 90% recorded once. V lost 0 bases, J lost 1 base, and 12 bases lay in between. The CDR3 is 17 amino acids. The V gene's germline CDR1 is MNHEY and CDR2 SMNVEV (reference sequence). The sample consisted of PBMCs or T cells enriched from blood (not recorded which). V usage is TRBV27 and J usage is TRBJ2-2; D gene unclear. The source of this sequence is a man aged 18 to 30 who had recovered from COVID-19. The DNA for the CDR3 is TGTGCCAGCAGTTTATCCGCCGGTCTTGTGAACACCGGGGAGCTGTTTTTT. Protein product: CASSLSAGLVNTGELFF.